This TCR beta chain was retrieved from a study of neurological immune-mediated disorders. The time point denotes: technical triplicate 2. Germline V gene sequence: CDR1 SGHNT, CDR2 YENEEA. Trimming shortened V by 5 bases and J by 2 bases, and 31 bases separated the two germline ends. The length of the CDR3 is 21 residues. A single record per CDR3 protein comes from TCRdb applying MiXCR to the 5' RACE reads. The top ten clones hold under 5.5% of a sample with more than 55,000 distinct CDR3 sequences, approximately 25% of them seen once. This clonotype appeared a few times. The sequence derives from a man between 60 and 75 years old with HTLV-1-associated myelopathy (HAM/TSP). The chain is built from TRBV11-3 and TRBJ2-1; D uncertain. The sequenced sample was PBMCs. CDR3 sequence reads: CASSPISVGPAPHDAYNEQFF. DNA for the CDR3: TGTGCCAGCAGCCCAATCAGTGTCGGTCCGGCACCCCATGATGCCTACAATGAGCAGTTCTTC.